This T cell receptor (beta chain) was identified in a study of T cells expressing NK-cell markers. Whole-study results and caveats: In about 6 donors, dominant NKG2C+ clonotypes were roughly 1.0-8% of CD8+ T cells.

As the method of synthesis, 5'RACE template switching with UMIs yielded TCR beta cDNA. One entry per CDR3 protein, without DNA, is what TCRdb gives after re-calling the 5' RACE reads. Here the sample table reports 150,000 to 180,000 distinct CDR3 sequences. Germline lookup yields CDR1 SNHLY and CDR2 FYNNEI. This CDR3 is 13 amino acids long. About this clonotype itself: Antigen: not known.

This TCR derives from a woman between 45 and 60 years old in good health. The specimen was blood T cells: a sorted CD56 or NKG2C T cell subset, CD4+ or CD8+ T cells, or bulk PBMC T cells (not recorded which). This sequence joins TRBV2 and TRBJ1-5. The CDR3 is CASSLAGDQPQHF.